This TCR beta chain was retrieved from a study of early T cells in non-severe SARS-CoV-2 infection. Individually, cDNA molecules had unique molecular identifiers attached to them. TCRdb itself ran the 5' RACE reads through MiXCR, one entry per CDR3 protein. The sample gives some 58,000 distinct CDR3 sequences, 10% to 12% of which show up once; 2.5% to 3.5% is in the top ten. The CDR3 contains 16 residues. The ends lost 0 bases at V and 0 bases at J; junction bases unmatched: 1. This clonotype has a handful of counts. This TCR was recovered from an adult who was a healthcare worker with PCR-confirmed SARS-CoV-2 infection or an uninfected control (not recorded which). The chain recombines TRBV12-3 or TRBV12-4 with TRBJ2-3, with TRBD2 matching over 9 bases. The sequenced sample was whole blood, obtained at baseline. CDR3 coding DNA: TGTGCCAGCAGTTTAGCTCTAGCGGGGAGCACAGATACGCAGTATTTT. Its translation: CASSLALAGSTDTQYF.